Listed below are T cell receptor beta chains from one sample, sequenced in a study of patients and donors after allogeneic stem cell transplantation. TCRdb re-called the RT-PCR reads with MiXCR, one entry per CDR3 protein. The data contain roughly 960,000 distinct CDR3 sequences, approximately 19% of them singletons. Source material: blood, either unsorted or a sorted T cell fraction (not recorded which). The receptor set was obtained from a human donor who was either an allogeneic HSCT recipient or a stem cell or donor lymphocyte infusion donor (not recorded which). It is not recorded whose cells these are; they may come from a transplant donor. The CDR3 runs from the conserved cysteine through the conserved F or W. Each record gives: D gene, clone size, V gene, J gene, CDR3 DNA, CDR3 protein. D genes are given only for firm matches. Part of the rows lack a size; the others show once, few, many or a class for expanded clones.

D: NA; size: once; V: TRBV7-8; J: TRBJ1-2; DNA: TGTGCCAGCAGCTTATGGCAGGGGAACTATGGCTACACCTTC; CDR3: CASSLWQGNYGYTF
D: TRBD2; size: once; V: TRBV6-2/TRBV6-3; J: TRBJ2-1; DNA: TGTGCCAGCAGTTACCCACGGTCCGGGACTAGCGGGAGAAATGAGCAGTTCTTC; CDR3: CASSYPRSGTSGRNEQFF
D: TRBD2; size: NA; V: TRBV7-2; J: TRBJ2-1; DNA: TGTGCCAGCAGCTTCCGAAGCGGGGGGAGCTCCTACAATGAGCAGTTCTTC; CDR3: CASSFRSGGSSYNEQFF
D: TRBD1; size: many; V: TRBV5-1; J: TRBJ2-3; DNA: TGCGCCAGCAGCGAGCTAAAGACAGGGGAAAGCACAGATACGCAGTATTTT; CDR3: CASSELKTGESTDTQYF
D: TRBD2; size: NA; V: TRBV6-5; J: TRBJ2-5; DNA: TGTGCCAGCAGTTACGTTGGACTAGCTGAGACCCAGTACTTC; CDR3: CASSYVGLAETQYF
D: NA; size: few; V: TRBV10-3; J: TRBJ2-1; DNA: TGTGCCATCAGCGGCGGGGCTGCCAATGAGCAGTTCTTC; CDR3: CAISGGAANEQFF
D: TRBD1; size: many; V: TRBV29-1; J: TRBJ2-2; DNA: TGCAGCGGAAGCAGGGGGAACCCCGGGGAGCTGTTTTTT; CDR3: CSGSRGNPGELFF
D: NA; size: NA; V: TRBV15; J: TRBJ2-5; DNA: TGTGCCACCAGCAGAGACAGGGCCATTATTTCCCAAGAGACCCAGTACTTC; CDR3: CATSRDRAIISQETQYF
D: NA; size: few; V: TRBV7-3; J: TRBJ2-6; DNA: TGTGCCAGCAGCCCCAACCGGTTAAACGTCCTGACTTTC; CDR3: CASSPNRLNVLTF
D: NA; size: many; V: TRBV20-1; J: TRBJ2-4; DNA: TGCAGTGCTAGAGGCCAGGGGTTGAAGGCCAAAAACATTCAGTACTTC; CDR3: CSARGQGLKAKNIQYF
D: TRBD1; size: NA; V: TRBV7-8; J: TRBJ1-2; DNA: TGTGCCAGCAGCTTAGCAATCTCGGCAGGGGGCGAGAATGGCTACACCTTC; CDR3: CASSLAISAGGENGYTF
D: NA; size: few; V: TRBV20-1; J: TRBJ1-3; DNA: TGCAGTGCTAGAGATCTCCTCCCGGGCTCTGGAAACACCATATATTTT; CDR3: CSARDLLPGSGNTIYF
D: TRBD2; size: many; V: TRBV12-3/TRBV12-4; J: TRBJ2-3; DNA: TGTGCCAGCAACCTAGCGGGGGTCATTCTGACGCAGTATTTT; CDR3: CASNLAGVILTQYF
D: NA; size: few; V: TRBV5-1; J: TRBJ2-4; DNA: TGCGCCAGCAGCTCACCAGGCCGTCTAGCGCTAGCCAAAAACATTCAGTACTTC; CDR3: CASSSPGRLALAKNIQYF
D: TRBD2; size: few; V: TRBV4-2; J: TRBJ2-1; DNA: TGTGCCAGCAGCCCTCGTACTAGCGGGGGGGCAGGGGAGCAGTTCTTC; CDR3: CASSPRTSGGAGEQFF
D: NA; size: few; V: TRBV7-8; J: TRBJ1-2; DNA: TGTGCCAGCAGCGGCCGGGACGGCTCGTTTGGCTACACCTTC; CDR3: CASSGRDGSFGYTF
D: NA; size: many; V: TRBV6-2/TRBV6-3; J: TRBJ2-7; DNA: TGTGCCAGCAGTTACGACTACGAGCAGTACTTC; CDR3: CASSYDYEQYF
D: TRBD2; size: NA; V: TRBV29-1; J: TRBJ2-1; DNA: TGCAGCGTTGTATTGGTAGCGGGATATGAGCAGTTCTTC; CDR3: CSVVLVAGYEQFF
D: NA; size: NA; V: TRBV3-1; J: TRBJ2-5; DNA: TGTGCCAGCACCATAGGAGGACAGTCTCAAGAGACCCAGTACTTC; CDR3: CASTIGGQSQETQYF
D: TRBD1; size: NA; V: TRBV7-9; J: TRBJ2-5; DNA: TGTGCCAGCAGTTACCAGGGGGCGATCCAAGAGACCCAGTACTTC; CDR3: CASSYQGAIQETQYF
D: TRBD1; size: few; V: TRBV24-1; J: TRBJ1-2; DNA: TGTGCCACCAGTGGTTCGCAAAACAGGGGTAACTATGGCTACACCTTC; CDR3: CATSGSQNRGNYGYTF
D: NA; size: NA; V: TRBV12-3/TRBV12-4; J: TRBJ2-7; DNA: TGTGCCAGCAGTTTTGGAGGGAGAACCTACGAGCAGTACTTC; CDR3: CASSFGGRTYEQYF
D: TRBD1; size: NA; V: TRBV18; J: TRBJ1-4; DNA: TGTGCCAGCTCACGGGACAGGGGAAAATCCTATGAAAAACTGTTTTTT; CDR3: CASSRDRGKSYEKLFF
D: NA; size: few; V: TRBV29-1; J: TRBJ2-7; DNA: TGCAGCGTGGGTCGGACCTACGAGCAGTACTTC; CDR3: CSVGRTYEQYF
D: TRBD1; size: NA; V: TRBV24-1; J: TRBJ2-6; DNA: TGTGCCACCAGTGATTTGGGGGACAGGGGAAACTGGGCCAACGTCCTGACTTTC; CDR3: CATSDLGDRGNWANVLTF
D: TRBD1; size: few; V: TRBV24-1; J: TRBJ1-5; DNA: TGTGCCACCAGTGGGGACAGGTATGATCAGCCCCAGCATTTT; CDR3: CATSGDRYDQPQHF
D: TRBD1; size: many; V: TRBV20-1; J: TRBJ2-7; DNA: TGCAGTGCTAGAGACGGGACAGCCTACGAGCAGTACTTC; CDR3: CSARDGTAYEQYF
D: TRBD2; size: NA; V: TRBV4-2; J: TRBJ2-3; DNA: TGTGCCAGCAGCCGTAGGGGGAGTAGCGGGGGGGCAGATACGCAGTATTTT; CDR3: CASSRRGSSGGADTQYF
D: NA; size: few; V: TRBV7-3; J: TRBJ1-2; DNA: TGTGCCAGCAGCCCGGGCCAGGGTCATGGCTACACCTTC; CDR3: CASSPGQGHGYTF
D: TRBD1; size: many; V: TRBV12-3/TRBV12-4; J: TRBJ1-1; DNA: TGTGCCAGCAGCCCCGGGACAGGGAAAGCTTTCTTT; CDR3: CASSPGTGKAFF
D: NA; size: NA; V: TRBV5-1; J: TRBJ1-1; DNA: TGCGCCAGCAGCGAGCCCGGGACGGGTGAAGCTTTCTTT; CDR3: CASSEPGTGEAFF
D: NA; size: NA; V: TRBV2; J: TRBJ2-7; DNA: TGTGCCAGCGGGAACAGGGCCTACGAGCAGTACTTC; CDR3: CASGNRAYEQYF
D: NA; size: few; V: TRBV12-3/TRBV12-4; J: TRBJ1-5; DNA: TGTGCCAGCAGTTTCATCCAAGAACCCAATCAGCCCCAGCATTTT; CDR3: CASSFIQEPNQPQHF
D: NA; size: NA; V: TRBV7-6; J: TRBJ1-1; DNA: TGTGCCAGCAGCTTAGCGAAAAACGCTGAAGCTTTCTTT; CDR3: CASSLAKNAEAFF
D: TRBD2; size: NA; V: TRBV6-1; J: TRBJ2-1; DNA: TGTGCCAGCACTGAGGGACTAGCGGACTACAATGAGCAGTTCTTC; CDR3: CASTEGLADYNEQFF
D: NA; size: few; V: TRBV29-1; J: TRBJ1-4; DNA: TGCAGCGTCCTAAAGGCGGGACCTCTTAATGAAAAACTGTTTTTT; CDR3: CSVLKAGPLNEKLFF
D: TRBD1; size: few; V: TRBV6-2/TRBV6-3; J: TRBJ2-1; DNA: TGTGCCAGCAGTTCCCTTAAAGGCAGGGGGCATGAGCAGTTCTTC; CDR3: CASSSLKGRGHEQFF
D: NA; size: few; V: TRBV4-1; J: TRBJ2-7; DNA: TGCGCCAGCAGCCAAGAAAGGGAGTACGAGCAGTACTTC; CDR3: CASSQEREYEQYF
D: NA; size: many; V: TRBV6-1; J: TRBJ1-2; DNA: TGTGCCAGCAGTGATTTATCAGGGGGCTACACCTTC; CDR3: CASSDLSGGYTF
D: TRBD1; size: NA; V: TRBV9; J: TRBJ2-2; DNA: TGTGCCAGCAGCGGGAAAACAGGGGGCCGGGACACCGGGGAGCTGTTTTTT; CDR3: CASSGKTGGRDTGELFF
D: TRBD2; size: NA; V: TRBV10-3; J: TRBJ2-2; DNA: TGTGCCATCAGTCCTCGAACTAGCGGCAGCACCGGGGAGCTGTTTTTT; CDR3: CAISPRTSGSTGELFF
D: TRBD1; size: few; V: TRBV7-2; J: TRBJ1-5; DNA: TGTGCCAGCAGCGGGGACAGACAGCCCCAGCATTTT; CDR3: CASSGDRQPQHF
D: TRBD2; size: NA; V: TRBV5-1; J: TRBJ2-2; DNA: TGCGCCAGCCGACTAGCGGTTACCACCGGGGAGCTGTTTTTT; CDR3: CASRLAVTTGELFF
D: NA; size: NA; V: TRBV7-9; J: TRBJ1-2; DNA: TGTGCCAGCAGCTCCTTAGGGGGAACCTATGGCTACACCTTC; CDR3: CASSSLGGTYGYTF
D: NA; size: few; V: TRBV14; J: TRBJ2-1; DNA: TGTGCCAGCAGCCAGTCCGGGGGAGTGCCAAATGAGCAGTTCTTC; CDR3: CASSQSGGVPNEQFF
D: NA; size: few; V: TRBV7-9; J: TRBJ2-7; DNA: TGTGCCAGCAGCCCCCTCAATCCCAGGGGACAAAGGTACGAGCAGTACTTC; CDR3: CASSPLNPRGQRYEQYF
D: TRBD1; size: NA; V: TRBV27; J: TRBJ1-2; DNA: TGTGCCAGCACCGCGGCAGGGGGCTATGGCTACACCTTC; CDR3: CASTAAGGYGYTF
D: NA; size: NA; V: TRBV5-1; J: TRBJ2-1; DNA: TGCGCCAGCACCGTGGGTGGGACGCAGGACAATGAGCAGTTCTTC; CDR3: CASTVGGTQDNEQFF
D: TRBD2; size: few; V: TRBV9; J: TRBJ2-1; DNA: TGTGCCAGCAGCGTAGGGGGGGGGAGTGAGCAGTTCTTC; CDR3: CASSVGGGSEQFF
D: NA; size: NA; V: TRBV2; J: TRBJ2-1; DNA: TGTGCCAGCTTTGTGGCGAGACGACCGTACAATGAGCAGTTCTTC; CDR3: CASFVARRPYNEQFF